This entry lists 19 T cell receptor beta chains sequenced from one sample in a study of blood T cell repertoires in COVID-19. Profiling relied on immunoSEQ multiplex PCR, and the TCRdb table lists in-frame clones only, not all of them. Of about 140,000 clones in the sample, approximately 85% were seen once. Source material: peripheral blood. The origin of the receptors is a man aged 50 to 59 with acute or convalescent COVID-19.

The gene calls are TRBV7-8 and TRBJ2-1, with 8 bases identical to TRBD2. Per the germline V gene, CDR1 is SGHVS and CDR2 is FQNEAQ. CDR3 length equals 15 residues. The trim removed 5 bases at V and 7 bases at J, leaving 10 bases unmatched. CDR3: CASSVREGILNEQFF. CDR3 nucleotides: TGTGCCAGCAGCGTTCGGGAGGGGATTTTAAATGAGCAGTTCTTC.

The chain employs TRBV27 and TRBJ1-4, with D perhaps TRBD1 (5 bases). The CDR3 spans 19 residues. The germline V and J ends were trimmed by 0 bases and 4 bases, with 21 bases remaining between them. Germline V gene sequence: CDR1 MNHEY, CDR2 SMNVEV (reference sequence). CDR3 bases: TGTGCCAGCAGTTTATCTTCCGGGGGTTCGGTCGGAATTAATGAAAAACTGTTTTTT. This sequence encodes CASSLSSGGSVGINEKLFF.

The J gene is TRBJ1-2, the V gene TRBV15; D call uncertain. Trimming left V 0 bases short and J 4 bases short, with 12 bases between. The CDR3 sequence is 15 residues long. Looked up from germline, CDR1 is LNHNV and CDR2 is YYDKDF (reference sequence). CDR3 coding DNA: TGTGCCACCAGCAGAGATGAAGAGGTCCTCTATGGCTACACCTTC. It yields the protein CATSRDEEVLYGYTF.

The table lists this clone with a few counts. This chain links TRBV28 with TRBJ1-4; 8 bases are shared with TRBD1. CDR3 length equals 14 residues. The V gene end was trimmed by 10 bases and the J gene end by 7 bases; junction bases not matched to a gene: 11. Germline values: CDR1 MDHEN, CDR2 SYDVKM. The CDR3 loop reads CATQKGQAGEKLFF. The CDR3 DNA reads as TGTGCCACTCAAAAGGGACAGGCGGGTGAAAAACTGTTTTTT.

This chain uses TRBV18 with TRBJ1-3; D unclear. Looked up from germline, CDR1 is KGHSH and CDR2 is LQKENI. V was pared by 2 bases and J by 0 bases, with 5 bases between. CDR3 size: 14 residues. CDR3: CASSPAGSGNTIYF. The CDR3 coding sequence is TGTGCCAGCTCACCAGCGGGCTCTGGAAACACCATATATTTT.

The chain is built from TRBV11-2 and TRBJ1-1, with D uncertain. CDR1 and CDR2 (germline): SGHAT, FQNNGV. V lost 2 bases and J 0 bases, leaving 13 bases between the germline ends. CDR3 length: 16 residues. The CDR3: CASSLRNRPMNTEAFF. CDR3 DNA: TGTGCCAGCAGCTTACGAAACAGACCCATGAACACTGAAGCTTTCTTT.

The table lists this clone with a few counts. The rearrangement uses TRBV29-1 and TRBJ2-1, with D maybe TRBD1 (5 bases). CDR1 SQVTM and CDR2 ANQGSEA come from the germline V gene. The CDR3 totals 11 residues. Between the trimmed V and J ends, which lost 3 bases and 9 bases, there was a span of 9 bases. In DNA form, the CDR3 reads TGCAGCGTTGACAGGGCAAGTGAGCAGTTCTTC. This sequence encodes CSVDRASEQFF.

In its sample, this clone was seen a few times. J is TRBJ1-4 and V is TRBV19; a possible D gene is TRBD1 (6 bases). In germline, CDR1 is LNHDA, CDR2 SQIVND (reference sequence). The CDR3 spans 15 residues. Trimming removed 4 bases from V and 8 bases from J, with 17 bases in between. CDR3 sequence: CASSKTGTQKEKLFF. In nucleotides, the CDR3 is TGTGCCAGTAGTAAAACAGGGACACAGAAGGAAAAACTGTTTTTT. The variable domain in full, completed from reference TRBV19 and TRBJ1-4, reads DGGITQSPKYLFRKEGQNVTLSCEQNLNHDAMYWYRQDPGQGLRLIYYSQIVNDFQKGDIAEGYSVSREKKESFPLTVTSAQKNPTAFYLCASSKTGTQKEKLFFGSGTQLSVL.

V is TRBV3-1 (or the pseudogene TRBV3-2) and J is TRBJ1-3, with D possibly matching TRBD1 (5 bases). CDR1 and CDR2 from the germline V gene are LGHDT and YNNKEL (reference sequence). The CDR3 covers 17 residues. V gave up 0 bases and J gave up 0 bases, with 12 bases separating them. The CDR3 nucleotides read TGTGCCAGCAGCCAAGATGGGGGGGGGACCTCTGGAAACACCATATATTTT. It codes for CASSQDGGGTSGNTIYF.

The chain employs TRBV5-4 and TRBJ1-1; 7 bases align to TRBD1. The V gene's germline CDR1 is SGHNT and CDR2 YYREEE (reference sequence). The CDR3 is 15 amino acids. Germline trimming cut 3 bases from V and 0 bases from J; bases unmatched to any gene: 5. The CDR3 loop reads CASSSGGQMNTEAFF. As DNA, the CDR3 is TGTGCCAGCAGCTCTGGGGGACAGATGAACACTGAAGCTTTCTTT. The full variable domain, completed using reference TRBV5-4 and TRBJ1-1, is ETGVTQSPTHLIKTRGQQVTLRCSSQSGHNTVSWYQQALGQGPQFIFQYYREEENGRGNFPPRFSGLQFPNYSSELNVNALELDDSALYLCASSSGGQMNTEAFFGQGTRLTVV.

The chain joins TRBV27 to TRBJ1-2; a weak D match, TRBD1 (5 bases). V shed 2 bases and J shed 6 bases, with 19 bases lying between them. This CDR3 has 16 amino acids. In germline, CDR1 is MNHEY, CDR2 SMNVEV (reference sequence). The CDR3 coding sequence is TGTGCCAGCAGTTTAGATTACAGGCCCGGAAGGGATGGCTACACCTTC. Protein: CASSLDYRPGRDGYTF.

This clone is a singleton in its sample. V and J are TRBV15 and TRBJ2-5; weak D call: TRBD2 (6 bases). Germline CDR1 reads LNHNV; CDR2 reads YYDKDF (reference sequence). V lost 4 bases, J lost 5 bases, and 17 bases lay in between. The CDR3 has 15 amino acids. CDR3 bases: TGTGCCACCAGCACGTGGAGGGAATCATACGAGACCCAGTACTTC. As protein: CATSTWRESYETQYF.

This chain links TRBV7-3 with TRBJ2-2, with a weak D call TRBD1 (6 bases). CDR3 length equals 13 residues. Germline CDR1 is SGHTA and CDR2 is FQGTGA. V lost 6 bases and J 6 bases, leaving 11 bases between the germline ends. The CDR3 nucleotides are TGTGCCAGCAGTTTCCAGGGGTCCGGGGAGCTGTTTTTT. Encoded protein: CASSFQGSGELFF.

The CDR3 region has the DNA TGTGCCAGCAGCTTAACGACGGGGGGCTCTTCACCCCTCCACTTT. Its translation: CASSLTTGGSSPLHF. The rearrangement joins TRBV7-8 to TRBJ1-6; TRBD1 is a possible D gene (6 bases). Germline CDR1 and CDR2: SGHVS and FQNEAQ. The germline V and J ends were trimmed by 2 bases and 9 bases, with 14 bases remaining between them. The CDR3 runs to 15 residues.

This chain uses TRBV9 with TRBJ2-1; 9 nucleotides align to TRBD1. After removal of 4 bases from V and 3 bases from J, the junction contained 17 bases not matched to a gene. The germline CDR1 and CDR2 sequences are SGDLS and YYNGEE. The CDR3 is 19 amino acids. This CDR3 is CASSSPGTGKSSGYNEQFF. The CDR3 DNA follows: TGTGCCAGCAGCAGTCCCGGGACAGGGAAAAGTAGCGGCTACAATGAGCAGTTCTTC.

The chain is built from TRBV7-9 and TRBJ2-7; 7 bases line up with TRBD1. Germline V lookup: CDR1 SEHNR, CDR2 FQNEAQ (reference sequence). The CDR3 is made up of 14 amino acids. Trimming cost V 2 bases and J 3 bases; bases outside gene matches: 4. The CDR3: CASSLPGTDYEQYF. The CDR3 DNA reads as TGTGCCAGCAGCTTACCCGGGACAGACTACGAGCAGTACTTC.

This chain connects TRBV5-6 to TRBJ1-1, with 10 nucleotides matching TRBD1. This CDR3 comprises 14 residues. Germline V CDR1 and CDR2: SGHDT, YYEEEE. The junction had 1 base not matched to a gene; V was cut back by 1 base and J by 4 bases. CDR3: CASSLRQGATEAFF. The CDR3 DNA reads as TGTGCCAGCAGCTTGAGACAGGGGGCCACTGAAGCTTTCTTT.

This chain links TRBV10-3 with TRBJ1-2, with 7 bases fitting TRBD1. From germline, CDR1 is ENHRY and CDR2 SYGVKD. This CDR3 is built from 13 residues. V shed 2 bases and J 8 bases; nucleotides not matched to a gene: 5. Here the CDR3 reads CAISEGTVQGYTF. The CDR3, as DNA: TGTGCCATCAGTGAGGGGACAGTTCAAGGCTACACCTTC.

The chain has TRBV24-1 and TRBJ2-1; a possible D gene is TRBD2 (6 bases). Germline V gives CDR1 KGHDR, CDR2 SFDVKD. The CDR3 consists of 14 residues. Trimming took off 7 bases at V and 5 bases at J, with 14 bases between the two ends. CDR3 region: CATSETGLHNEQFF. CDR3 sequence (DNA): TGTGCCACCAGCGAAACGGGACTCCACAATGAGCAGTTCTTC.